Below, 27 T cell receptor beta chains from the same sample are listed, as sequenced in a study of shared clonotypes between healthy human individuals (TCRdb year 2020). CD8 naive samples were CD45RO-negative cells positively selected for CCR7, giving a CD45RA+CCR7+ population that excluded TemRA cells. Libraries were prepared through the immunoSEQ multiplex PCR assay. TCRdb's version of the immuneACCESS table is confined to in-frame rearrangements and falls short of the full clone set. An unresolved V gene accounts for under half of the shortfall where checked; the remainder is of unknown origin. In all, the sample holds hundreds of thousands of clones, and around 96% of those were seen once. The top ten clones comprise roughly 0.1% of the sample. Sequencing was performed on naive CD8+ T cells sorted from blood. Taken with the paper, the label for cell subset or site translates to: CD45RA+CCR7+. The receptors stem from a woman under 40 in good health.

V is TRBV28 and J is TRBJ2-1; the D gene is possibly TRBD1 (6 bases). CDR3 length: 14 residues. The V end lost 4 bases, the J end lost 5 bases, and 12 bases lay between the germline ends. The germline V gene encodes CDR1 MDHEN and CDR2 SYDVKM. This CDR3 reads CASSWTDLNNEQFF. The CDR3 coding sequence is TGTGCCAGCAGTTGGACAGATTTAAACAATGAGCAGTTCTTC.

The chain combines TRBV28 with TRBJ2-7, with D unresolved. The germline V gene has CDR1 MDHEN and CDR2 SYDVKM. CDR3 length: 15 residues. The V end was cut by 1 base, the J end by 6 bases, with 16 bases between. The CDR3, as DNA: TGTGCCAGCAGTTTATCCGGGTGGGGTGAGTTCGAGCAGTACTTC. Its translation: CASSLSGWGEFEQYF.

CDR3 amino acids: CASSLGWTGEDTQYF. CDR3 nucleotide sequence: TGTGCCAGCAGCTTAGGCTGGACAGGGGAGGATACGCAGTATTTT. The rearrangement uses TRBV7-9 and TRBJ2-3; 9 positions agree with TRBD1. Losses at the gene ends were 1 base for V and 6 bases for J; bases not matched to a gene: 5. The CDR3 runs to 15 residues. Looked up from germline, CDR1 is SEHNR and CDR2 is FQNEAQ (reference sequence).

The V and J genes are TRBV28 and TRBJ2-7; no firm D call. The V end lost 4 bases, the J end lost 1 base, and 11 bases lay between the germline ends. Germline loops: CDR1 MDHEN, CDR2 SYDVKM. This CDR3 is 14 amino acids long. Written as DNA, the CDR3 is TGTGCCAGCAGTTCCCGGGTTGATTCCTACGAGCAGTACTTC. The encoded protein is CASSSRVDSYEQYF.

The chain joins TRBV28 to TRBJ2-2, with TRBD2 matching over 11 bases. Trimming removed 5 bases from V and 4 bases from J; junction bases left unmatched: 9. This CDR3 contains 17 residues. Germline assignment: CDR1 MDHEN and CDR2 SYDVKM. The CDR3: CASSLPLAGGSTGELFF. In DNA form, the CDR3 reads TGTGCCAGCAGTCTCCCCCTAGCGGGAGGCTCCACCGGGGAGCTGTTTTTT.

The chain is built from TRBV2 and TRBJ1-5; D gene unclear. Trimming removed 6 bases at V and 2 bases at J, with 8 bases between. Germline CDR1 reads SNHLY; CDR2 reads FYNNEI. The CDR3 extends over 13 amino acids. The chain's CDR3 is CASRRSGNQPQHF. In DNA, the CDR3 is TGTGCCAGCAGAAGAAGTGGCAATCAGCCCCAGCATTTT.

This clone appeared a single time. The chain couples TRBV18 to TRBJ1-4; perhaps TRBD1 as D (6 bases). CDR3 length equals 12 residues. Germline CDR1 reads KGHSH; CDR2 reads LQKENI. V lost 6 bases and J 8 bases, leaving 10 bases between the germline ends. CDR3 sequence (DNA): TGTGCCAGCTCGACAGGCGGGGAAAAACTGTTTTTT. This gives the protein CASSTGGEKLFF. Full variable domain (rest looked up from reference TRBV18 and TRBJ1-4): NAGVMQNPRHLVRRRGQEARLRCSPMKGHSHVYWYRQLPEEGLKFMVYLQKENIIDESGMPKERFSAEFPKEGPSILRIQQVVRGDSAAYFCASSTGGEKLFFGSGTQLSVL.

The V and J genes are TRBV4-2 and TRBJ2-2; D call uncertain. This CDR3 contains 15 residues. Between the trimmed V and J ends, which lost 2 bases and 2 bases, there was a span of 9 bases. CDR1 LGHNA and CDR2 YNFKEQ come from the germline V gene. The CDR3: CASSQKTENTGELFF. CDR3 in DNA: TGTGCCAGCAGCCAAAAGACTGAAAACACCGGGGAGCTGTTTTTT.

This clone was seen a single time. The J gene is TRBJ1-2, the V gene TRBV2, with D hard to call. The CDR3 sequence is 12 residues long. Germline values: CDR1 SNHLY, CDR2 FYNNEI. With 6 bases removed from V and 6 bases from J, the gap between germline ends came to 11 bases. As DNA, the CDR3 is TGTGCCAGCAGGGACGGCCCGAATGGCTACACCTTC. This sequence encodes CASRDGPNGYTF.

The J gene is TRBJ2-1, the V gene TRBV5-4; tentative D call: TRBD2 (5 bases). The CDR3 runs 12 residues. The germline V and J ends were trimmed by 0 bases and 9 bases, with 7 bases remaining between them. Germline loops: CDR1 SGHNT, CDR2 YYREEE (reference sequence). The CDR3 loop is CASSLVGSEQFF. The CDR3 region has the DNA TGTGCCAGCAGCTTGGTGGGGAGTGAGCAGTTCTTC.

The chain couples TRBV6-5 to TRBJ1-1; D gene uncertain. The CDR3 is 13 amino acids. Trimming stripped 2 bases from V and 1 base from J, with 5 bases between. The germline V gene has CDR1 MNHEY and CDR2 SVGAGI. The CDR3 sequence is CASSYEGNTEAFF. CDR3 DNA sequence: TGTGCCAGCAGTTACGAGGGGAACACTGAAGCTTTCTTT.

CDR3: CASSFRATYEQYF. The CDR3 DNA is TGTGCCAGCAGTTTTAGGGCCACCTACGAGCAGTACTTC. The V and J genes are TRBV28 and TRBJ2-7; no clear D. Between the trimmed V and J ends, which lost 3 bases and 2 bases, there was a span of 8 bases. CDR3 length equals 13 residues. Germline CDR1 and CDR2: MDHEN and SYDVKM.

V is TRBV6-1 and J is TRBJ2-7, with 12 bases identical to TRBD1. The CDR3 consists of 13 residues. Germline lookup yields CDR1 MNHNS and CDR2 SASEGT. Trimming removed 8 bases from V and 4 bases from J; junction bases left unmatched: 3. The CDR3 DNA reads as TGTGCCAGCGGGACAGGGGGCGCGTACGAGCAGTACTTC. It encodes CASGTGGAYEQYF.

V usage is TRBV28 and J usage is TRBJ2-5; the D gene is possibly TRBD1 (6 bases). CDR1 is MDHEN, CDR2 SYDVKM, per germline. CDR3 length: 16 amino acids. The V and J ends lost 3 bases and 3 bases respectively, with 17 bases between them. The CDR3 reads CASSLAAGEDEETQYF. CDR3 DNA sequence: TGTGCCAGCAGTTTGGCAGCAGGGGAAGACGAAGAGACCCAGTACTTC.

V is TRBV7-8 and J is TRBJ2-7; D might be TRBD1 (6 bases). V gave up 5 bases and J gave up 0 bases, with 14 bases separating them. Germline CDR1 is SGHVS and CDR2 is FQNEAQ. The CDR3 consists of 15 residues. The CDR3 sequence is CASSPLGAGSYEQYF. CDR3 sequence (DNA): TGTGCCAGCAGCCCTTTGGGGGCAGGCTCCTACGAGCAGTACTTC.

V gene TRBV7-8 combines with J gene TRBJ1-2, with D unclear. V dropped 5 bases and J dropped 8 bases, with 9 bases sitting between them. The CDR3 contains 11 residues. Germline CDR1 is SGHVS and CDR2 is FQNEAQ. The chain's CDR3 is CASSTRFGYTF. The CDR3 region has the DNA TGTGCCAGCAGCACGCGGTTCGGCTACACCTTC.

The DNA of the CDR3 is TGTGCCAGCAGTTACGGAGACTCTGGGGCCAACGTCCTGACTTTC. Residues: CASSYGDSGANVLTF. The V call is TRBV6-5, the J call TRBJ2-6; D gene unclear. The germline CDR1 and CDR2 sequences are MNHEY and SVGAGI. V gave up 2 bases and J gave up 0 bases, with 5 bases separating them. The CDR3 is 15 amino acids.

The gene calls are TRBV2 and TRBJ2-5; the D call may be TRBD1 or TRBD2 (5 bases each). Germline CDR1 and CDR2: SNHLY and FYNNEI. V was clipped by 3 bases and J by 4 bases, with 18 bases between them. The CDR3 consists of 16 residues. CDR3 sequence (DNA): TGTGCCAGCAGTGACGGGGACCTCCCGACGGGAGAGACCCAGTACTTC. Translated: CASSDGDLPTGETQYF. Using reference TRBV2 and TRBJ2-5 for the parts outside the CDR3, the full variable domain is EPEVTQTPSHQVTQMGQEVILRCVPISNHLYFYWYRQILGQKVEFLVSFYNNEISEKSEIFDDQFSVERPDGSNFTLKIRSTKLEDSAMYFCASSDGDLPTGETQYFGPGTRLLVL.

CDR3: CASSNYQGAFYEQYF. Here the CDR3 DNA reads TGTGCCAGCAGTAACTATCAGGGGGCGTTCTACGAGCAGTACTTC. V gene TRBV27 combines with J gene TRBJ2-7; 8 bases fit TRBD1. The CDR3 extends over 15 amino acids. Germline V gene sequence: CDR1 MNHEY, CDR2 SMNVEV (reference sequence). J was trimmed by 3 bases and V by 5 bases; bases with no gene match: 9.

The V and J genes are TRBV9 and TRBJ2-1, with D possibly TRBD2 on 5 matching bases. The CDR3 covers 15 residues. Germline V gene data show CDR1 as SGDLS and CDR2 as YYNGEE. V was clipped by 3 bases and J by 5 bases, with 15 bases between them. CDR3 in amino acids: CASSDTRGLNNEQFF. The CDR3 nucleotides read TGTGCCAGCAGCGATACCCGTGGACTCAACAATGAGCAGTTCTTC.

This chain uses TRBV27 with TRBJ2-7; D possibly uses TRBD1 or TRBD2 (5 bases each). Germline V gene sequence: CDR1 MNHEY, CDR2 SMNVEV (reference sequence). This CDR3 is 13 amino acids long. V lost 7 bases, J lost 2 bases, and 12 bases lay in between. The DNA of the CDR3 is TGTGCCAGCATGGGGTGGGGGACCTACGAGCAGTACTTC. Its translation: CASMGWGTYEQYF.

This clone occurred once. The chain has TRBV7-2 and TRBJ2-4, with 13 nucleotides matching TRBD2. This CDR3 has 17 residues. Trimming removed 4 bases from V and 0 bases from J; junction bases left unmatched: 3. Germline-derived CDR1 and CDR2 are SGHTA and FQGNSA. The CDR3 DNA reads TGTGCCAGCAGCTCCGGGACTAGCGGGATAGCCAAAAACATTCAGTACTTC. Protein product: CASSSGTSGIAKNIQYF.

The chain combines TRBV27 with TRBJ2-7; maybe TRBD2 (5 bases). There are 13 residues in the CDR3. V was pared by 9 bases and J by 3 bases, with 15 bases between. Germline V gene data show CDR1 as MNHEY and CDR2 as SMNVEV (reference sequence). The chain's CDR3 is CASSLAFDYEQYF. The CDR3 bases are TGTGCCAGTTCCTTAGCGTTCGACTACGAGCAGTACTTC.

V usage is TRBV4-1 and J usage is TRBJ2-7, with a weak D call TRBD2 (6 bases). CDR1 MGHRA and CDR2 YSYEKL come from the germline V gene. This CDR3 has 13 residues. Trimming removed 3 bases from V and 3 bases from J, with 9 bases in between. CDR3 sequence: CASSHIGGYEQYF. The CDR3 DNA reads TGCGCCAGCAGCCACATCGGGGGCTACGAGCAGTACTTC.

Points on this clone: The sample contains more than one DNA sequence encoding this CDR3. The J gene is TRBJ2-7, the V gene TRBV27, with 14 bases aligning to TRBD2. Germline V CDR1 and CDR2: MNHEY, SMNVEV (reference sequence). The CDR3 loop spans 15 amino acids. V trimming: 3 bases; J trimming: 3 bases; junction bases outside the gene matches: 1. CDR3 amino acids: CASSLGLAGVYEQYF. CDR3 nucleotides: TGTGCCAGCAGTTTGGGACTAGCGGGAGTCTACGAGCAGTACTTC.

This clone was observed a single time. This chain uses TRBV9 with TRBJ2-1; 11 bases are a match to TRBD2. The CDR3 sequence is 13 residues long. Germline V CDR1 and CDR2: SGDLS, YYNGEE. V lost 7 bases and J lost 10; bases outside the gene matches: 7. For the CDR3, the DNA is TGTGCCAGCGGAACTAGCGGGAGCCAGGAGCAGTTCTTC. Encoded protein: CASGTSGSQEQFF.

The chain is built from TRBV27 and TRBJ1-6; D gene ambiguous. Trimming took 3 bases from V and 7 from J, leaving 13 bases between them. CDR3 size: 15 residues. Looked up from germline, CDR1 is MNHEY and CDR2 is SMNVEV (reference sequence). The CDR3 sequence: CASSFVASRNSPLHF. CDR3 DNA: TGTGCCAGCAGTTTCGTGGCCTCAAGGAATTCACCCCTCCACTTT.